One and the same sample provided the 30 T cell receptor beta chains below, sequenced in a study of identical twins. TCRdb independently ran MiXCR on the 5' RACE reads; one entry per CDR3 protein. Altogether roughly 1,500,000 distinct CDR3 sequences are present, about 31% being singletons, with the ten largest covering about 0.25%. The sequenced material came from cord blood. These receptors originate from a newborn girl in good health.

V and J are TRBV6-1 and TRBJ1-6; possibly TRBD1 for D (5 bases). Germline CDR1 reads MNHNS; CDR2 reads SASEGT. V gave up 8 bases and J gave up 6 bases, with 17 bases separating them. The CDR3 sequence is 15 residues long. The CDR3 nucleotides are TGTGCCAGCCTCCAAAGGGGCCAGAGTAATTCACCCCTCCACTTT. It translates to CASLQRGQSNSPLHF.

The chain has TRBV10-3 and TRBJ2-1; 11 nucleotides line up with TRBD2. The CDR3 is 13 amino acids. The germline V gene has CDR1 ENHRY and CDR2 SYGVKD. With 8 bases clipped from V and 15 bases from J, the junction kept 12 bases outside the gene matches. The CDR3 loop reads CAISPGLAAGGFF. The CDR3 DNA is TGTGCCATCTCACCGGGACTAGCGGCCGGGGGGTTCTTC.

This clonotype was found a few times. CDR3 coding DNA: TGTGCCAGTAAACGGACGAACACTGAAGCTTTCTTT. Translated: CASKRTNTEAFF. V usage is TRBV3-1 and J usage is TRBJ1-1; D uncertain. Germline V gene sequence: CDR1 LGHDT, CDR2 YNNKEL (reference sequence). This CDR3 spans 12 amino acids. Trimming removed 9 bases at V and 1 base at J, with 9 bases between.

This clonotype came up a few times. The rearrangement uses TRBV12-3 or TRBV12-4 and TRBJ1-3; D gene unclear. Trimming cost V 3 bases and J 4 bases, with 10 bases left between them. CDR3 length: 14 residues. The DNA for the CDR3 is TGTGCCAGCAGTTTTTTGACGCGCGGAAACACCATATATTTT. It is translated as CASSFLTRGNTIYF.

The V call is TRBV19, the J call TRBJ2-7; maybe TRBD2 (6 bases). V lost 3 bases and J lost 0, with 6 bases in between. The CDR3 has 13 residues. Looked up from germline, CDR1 is LNHDA and CDR2 is SQIVND (reference sequence). The CDR3 nucleotides are TGTGCCAGTAGTATGGAGGGCTCCTACGAGCAGTACTTC. It encodes CASSMEGSYEQYF.

Here the CDR3 reads CASSQTGVTGNTIYF. The CDR3 coding sequence is TGTGCCAGCAGCCAGACAGGGGTCACTGGAAACACCATATATTTT. The chain employs TRBV4-2 and TRBJ1-3, with 8 bases matching TRBD1. Germline CDR1 and CDR2: LGHNA and YNFKEQ. With V trimmed by 3 bases and J by 2 bases, 3 bases remained unmatched. The CDR3 runs 15 residues.

The chain uses TRBV5-1 and TRBJ2-3; D possibly matches TRBD1 or TRBD2 (6 bases each). V was pared by 0 bases and J by 6 bases, with 14 bases between. Germline values: CDR1 SGHRS, CDR2 YFSETQ. This CDR3 spans 15 amino acids. CDR3 region: CASSLVSGARDTQYF. The CDR3 nucleotides read TGCGCCAGCAGCTTGGTTTCGGGGGCCAGGGATACGCAGTATTTT.

J is TRBJ1-5 and V is TRBV12-3 or TRBV12-4; D gene ambiguous. Trimming stripped 6 bases from V and 0 bases from J, with 12 bases between. The CDR3 covers 15 residues. The CDR3 reads CASSYRTDSNQPQHF. CDR3 sequence (DNA): TGTGCCAGCAGCTATAGGACGGATAGCAATCAGCCCCAGCATTTT.

The chain couples TRBV20-1 to TRBJ1-1; 7 bases match TRBD1. The CDR3 length is 15 residues. J lost 1 base, V lost 6 bases, and 11 bases had no gene match. Germline V CDR1 and CDR2: DFQATT, SNEGSKA (reference sequence). CDR3 sequence (DNA): TGCAGTGCACCTAATCCACAGGGGCGGAACACTGAAGCTTTCTTT. Its translation is CSAPNPQGRNTEAFF.

In its sample, this clonotype was seen a few times. V usage is TRBV25-1 and J usage is TRBJ1-2, with unresolved D. CDR1 and CDR2 from the germline V gene are MGHDK and SYGVNS. The CDR3 runs 11 residues. The V gene lost 7 bases and the J gene lost 8 bases, with 11 bases spanning the gap. CDR3 sequence: CASKRVWGYTF. CDR3 DNA: TGTGCCAGCAAACGGGTATGGGGCTACACCTTC.

A word on this clonotype: This may be a read error, as it is one base from a much larger clone. V is TRBV15 and J is TRBJ2-3; 12 bases fit TRBD2. With 3 bases clipped from V and 0 bases from J, the junction kept 1 base outside the gene matches. The CDR3 has 16 amino acids. Germline V gives CDR1 LNHNV, CDR2 YYDKDF (reference sequence). The CDR3 coding sequence is TGTGCCACCAGCAGTGGGACTAGCGGGAGCACAGATACGCAGTATTTT. This sequence encodes CATSSGTSGSTDTQYF.

Note on this clonotype: A read error is possible here, since a much larger clone lies one base away. The CDR3 protein is CASSQVRTSSDDEQYF. CDR3 DNA sequence: TGTGCCAGCAGCCAAGTAAGGACTAGCAGTGACGATGAGCAGTACTTC. This chain joins TRBV4-2 and TRBJ2-7; 8 bases are a match to TRBD2. Germline V CDR1 and CDR2: LGHNA, YNFKEQ. V was clipped by 1 base and J by 7 bases; unmatched bases: 12. This CDR3 region has 16 residues.

V is TRBV28 and J is TRBJ2-2; D not certain. This CDR3 comprises 10 residues. With 2 bases removed from V and 14 bases from J, the gap between germline ends came to 6 bases. Germline V gives CDR1 MDHEN, CDR2 SYDVKM. CDR3 loop: CASSLPDLFF. The CDR3 coding sequence is TGTGCCAGCAGTTTACCCGACCTGTTTTTT.

J is TRBJ2-1 and V is TRBV5-1, with TRBD2 matching 7 bases. CDR3 length: 12 residues. V lost 7 bases to trimming and J lost 14 bases; unmatched junction nucleotides: 12. Germline V gene lookup returns CDR1 SGHRS and CDR2 YFSETQ. The DNA of the CDR3 is TGCGCCAGCCCGCCCGCGGGGACTAAGGAGTTCTTC. It yields the protein CASPPAGTKEFF.

This chain's CDR3 is CSASQVVYEQYF. The CDR3 coding sequence is TGCAGTGCCTCACAGGTTGTCTACGAGCAGTACTTC. J is TRBJ2-4 and V is TRBV20-1, with D perhaps matching TRBD1 (5 bases). The J call may be wrong; the DNA end is better matched by TRBJ2-7. CDR1 and CDR2 from the germline V gene are DFQATT and SNEGSKA (reference sequence). The CDR3 has 12 residues.

This clonotype has only a few counts. The CDR3, as DNA: TGTGCCAGTAGTATGTACAGGGGGCCCACAGATACGCAGTATTTT. Translation: CASSMYRGPTDTQYF. The chain uses TRBV19 and TRBJ2-3, with 9 nucleotides matching TRBD1. The CDR3 length is 15 residues. The germline CDR1 and CDR2 sequences are LNHDA and SQIVND (reference sequence). Trimming removed 3 bases from V and 2 bases from J; junction bases left unmatched: 3.

In this sample, this clonotype turned up a few times. The chain combines TRBV5-1 with TRBJ1-1; possible D gene TRBD1, 5 bases. Trimming took 4 bases from V and 6 from J, leaving 13 bases between them. The germline CDR1 and CDR2 sequences are SGHRS and YFSETQ. The CDR3 consists of 13 residues. The CDR3 reads CASSIGGAPEAFF. The CDR3 DNA sequence: TGCGCCAGCAGCATCGGGGGAGCGCCTGAAGCTTTCTTT.

This rearrangement joins TRBV20-1 to TRBJ1-1, with 11 bases aligning to TRBD1. Germline V lookup: CDR1 DFQATT, CDR2 SNEGSKA (reference sequence). With V trimmed by 1 base and J by 6 bases, 4 bases remained unmatched. The CDR3 covers 14 residues. CDR3 coding DNA: TGCAGTGCTAGAGTGCCGGGACAGGGGGCTGAAGCTTTCTTT. The encoded protein is CSARVPGQGAEAFF.

This chain joins TRBV6-6 and TRBJ2-5, with a weak D call TRBD2 (5 bases). The J call may be incorrect, as the DNA end agrees better with TRBJ2-1. Germline V gene data show CDR1 as MNHNY and CDR2 as SVGAGI (reference sequence). This CDR3 has 14 amino acids. The CDR3 is CASSCGQYQETQFF. CDR3 DNA sequence: TGTGCCAGCAGTTGCGGGCAGTACCAAGAGACCCAGTTCTTC.

V and J are TRBV6-1 and TRBJ2-1; a possible D gene is TRBD2 (7 bases). CDR3 length equals 14 residues. V was trimmed by 8 bases and J by 9 bases, leaving 20 bases between them. Germline V gene lookup returns CDR1 MNHNS and CDR2 SASEGT. The CDR3 nucleotides read TGTGCCAGCGAAGCGCGGGGGCTCATCAGTGAGCAGTTCTTC. This translates into CASEARGLISEQFF.

The chain links TRBV14 to TRBJ1-2; 7 nucleotides match TRBD1. This CDR3 contains 16 residues. The V gene's germline CDR1 is SGHDN and CDR2 FVKESK. Germline trimming cut 1 base from V and 4 bases from J; bases unmatched to any gene: 9. Here the CDR3 DNA reads TGTGCCAGCAGCCAAGGTCATACAGGGGCCGCCTATGGCTACACCTTC. Translated: CASSQGHTGAAYGYTF. Full variable domain (remainder filled in from reference TRBV14 and TRBJ1-2): EAGVTQFPSHSVIEKGQTVTLRCDPISGHDNLYWYRRVMGKEIKFLLHFVKESKQDESGMPNNRFLAERTGGTYSTLKVQPAELEDSGVYFCASSQGHTGAAYGYTFGSGTRLTVV.

This chain links TRBV7-2 with TRBJ2-3; 8 bases match TRBD1. Germline V gene data show CDR1 as SGHTA and CDR2 as FQGNSA. The length of the CDR3 is 16 residues. Trimming took 1 base from V and 1 from J; bases not matched to a gene: 4. CDR3 nucleotide sequence: TGTGCCAGCAGCTTAGATATGACAGGGGGCACAGATACGCAGTATTTT. The encoded protein is CASSLDMTGGTDTQYF.

The sample holds a few counts of this clonotype. This chain joins TRBV29-1 and TRBJ2-1, with D tentatively TRBD1 or TRBD2 (5 bases each). The CDR3 runs to 17 residues. Trimming removed 7 bases at V and 8 bases at J, with 30 bases between. Germline CDR1 SQVTM, CDR2 ANQGSEA. The CDR3 region is CSALGREGPHLGYEQFF. CDR3 coding DNA: TGCAGCGCGCTTGGAAGAGAGGGGCCACATCTGGGTTATGAGCAGTTCTTC.

This clonotype appeared many times. V and J are TRBV6-6 and TRBJ2-5, with a possible D match to TRBD1 (7 bases). Germline assignment: CDR1 MNHNY and CDR2 SVGAGI (reference sequence). Trimming stripped 3 bases from V and 4 bases from J, with 12 bases between. This CDR3 contains 14 residues. The CDR3 sequence is CASSYYRGGETQYF. The CDR3 nucleotides are TGTGCCAGCAGTTATTACAGGGGAGGAGAGACCCAGTACTTC.

This clonotype was counted between two and nine times. The chain combines TRBV12-3 or TRBV12-4 with TRBJ2-3; the D is unclear. V gave up 7 bases and J gave up 2 bases, with 16 bases separating them. This CDR3 contains 15 residues. The CDR3 protein is CASKGEALPTDTQYF. The CDR3 DNA reads as TGTGCCAGCAAAGGAGAAGCACTACCCACAGATACGCAGTATTTT.

This clonotype has ten or more counts. The chain combines TRBV5-1 with TRBJ2-7, with 8 nucleotides matching TRBD1. This CDR3 has 17 amino acids. Per germline, CDR1 SGHRS and CDR2 YFSETQ. V lost 0 bases, J lost 4 bases, and 12 bases stayed unmatched. The CDR3 DNA reads as TGCGCCAGCAGCTTGGGAGGACAGGGACATACCTCGTACGAGCAGTACTTC. Protein sequence: CASSLGGQGHTSYEQYF.

This chain links TRBV2 with TRBJ2-7; 7 bases match TRBD2. Per germline, CDR1 SNHLY and CDR2 FYNNEI. CDR3 length equals 15 residues. V shed 1 base, J shed 1 base, and the junction held 4 bases outside the gene matches. In DNA, the CDR3 is TGTGCCAGCAGTGAAGGAGCGGGACCTTCCTACGAGCAGTACTTC. Its translation is CASSEGAGPSYEQYF.

V is TRBV27 and J is TRBJ2-5, with TRBD2 matching 10 bases. Germline CDR1 is MNHEY and CDR2 is SMNVEV (reference sequence). The ends lost 1 base at V and 10 bases at J; junction bases unmatched: 6. The CDR3 consists of 14 residues. The CDR3 is CASSLWASGRDQYF. The CDR3 DNA reads TGTGCCAGCAGTTTATGGGCTAGCGGGAGAGACCAGTACTTC.

This chain uses TRBV25-1 with TRBJ1-1; 7 nucleotides agree with TRBD1. The trim removed 6 bases at V and 3 bases at J, leaving 16 bases unmatched. Germline CDR1 reads MGHDK; CDR2 reads SYGVNS. The CDR3 is made up of 17 amino acids. The CDR3 protein is CASRRDRSSYLDTEAFF. The CDR3 DNA sequence: TGTGCCAGCAGGAGGGACAGAAGTTCGTATTTGGACACTGAAGCTTTCTTT. Using reference TRBV25-1 and TRBJ1-1 for the parts outside the CDR3, the full variable domain is EADIYQTPRYLVIGTGKKITLECSQTMGHDKMYWYQQDPGMELHLIHYSYGVNSTEKGDLSSESTVSRIRTEHFPLTLESARPSHTSQYLCASRRDRSSYLDTEAFFGQGTRLTVV.

This clonotype came up a few times. The chain employs TRBV4-1 and TRBJ1-2, with D maybe TRBD1 (6 bases). Germline-derived CDR1 and CDR2 are MGHRA and YSYEKL. The CDR3 loop spans 14 amino acids. V was clipped by 1 base and J by 8 bases, with 14 bases between them. The CDR3 DNA sequence: TGCGCCAGCAGCCAAGGAATGGGGGCGGGAGGCTACACCTTC. Protein product: CASSQGMGAGGYTF.